This T cell receptor beta chain is drawn from a study of blood T cell repertoires in COVID-19. Study at large: Acute and convalescent COVID-19 samples came from the United States, Italy and Spain. The cDNA or gDNA used as material had been derived from T cells, B-cell-depleted T cells, or PBMCs.

CDR1 and CDR2 (germline): ENHRY, SYGVKD. The V segment lost 10 bases and the J segment 3 bases; nucleotides outside the gene matches: 5. CDR3 length: 12 residues. Assignments of participants to cohorts depended upon their own reported clinical history. As processed by the authors: The authors estimated nucleated cell counts from reference gene primer amplification. Assay: immunoSEQ multiplex PCR; the TCRdb copy retains only in-frame clones and omits some. From that table come the V and J calls and clone size; the DNA was used to work out D and trimming. The sample contains 200,000 or so clones, about four fifths of which appear only once.

What was sequenced was PBMCs or T cells enriched from blood (not recorded which). The sequence came from a man in his forties who had recovered from COVID-19. The rearrangement joins TRBV10-3 to TRBJ2-5, with 7 bases lining up with TRBD1. The CDR3 loop reads CASRTGEETQYF. Here the CDR3 DNA reads TGTGCCAGCCGGACAGGTGAAGAGACCCAGTACTTC.